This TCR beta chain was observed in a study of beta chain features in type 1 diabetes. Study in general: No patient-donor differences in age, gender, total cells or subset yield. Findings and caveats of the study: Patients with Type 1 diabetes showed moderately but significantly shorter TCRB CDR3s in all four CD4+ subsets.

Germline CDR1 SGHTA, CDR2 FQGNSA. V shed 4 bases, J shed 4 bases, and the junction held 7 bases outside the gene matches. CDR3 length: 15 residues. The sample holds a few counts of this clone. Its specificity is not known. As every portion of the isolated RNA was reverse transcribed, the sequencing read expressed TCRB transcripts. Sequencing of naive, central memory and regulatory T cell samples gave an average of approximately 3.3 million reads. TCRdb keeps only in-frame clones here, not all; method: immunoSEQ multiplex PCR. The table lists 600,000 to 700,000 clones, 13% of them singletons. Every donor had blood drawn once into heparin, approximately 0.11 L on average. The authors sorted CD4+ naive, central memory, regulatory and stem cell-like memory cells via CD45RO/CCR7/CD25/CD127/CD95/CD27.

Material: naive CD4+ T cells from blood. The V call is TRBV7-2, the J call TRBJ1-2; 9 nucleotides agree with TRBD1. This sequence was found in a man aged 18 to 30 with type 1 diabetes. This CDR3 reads CASSSTGGAAYGYTF. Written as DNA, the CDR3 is TGTGCCAGCAGCTCCACAGGGGGCGCTGCCTATGGCTACACCTTC. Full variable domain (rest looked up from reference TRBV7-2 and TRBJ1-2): GAGVSQSPSNKVTEKGKDVELRCDPISGHTALYWYRQSLGQGLEFLIYFQGNSAPDKSGLPSDRFSAERTGGSVSTLTIQRTQQEDSAVYLCASSSTGGAAYGYTFGSGTRLTVV.